This passage covers 3 T cell receptor beta chains from one sample sequenced in a study of CD8 T cells in ankylosing spondylitis. TCRdb reanalysed the 5' RACE reads using MiXCR and keeps one entry per CDR3 protein. The sample has roughly 190,000 distinct CDR3 sequences; around 13% are singletons. Input material: blood, either unsorted or a sorted T cell fraction (not recorded which). The receptors originated from a male donor with ankylosing spondylitis or in good health (not recorded which).

The sample holds many counts of this clonotype. The chain has TRBV27 and TRBJ1-2, with TRBD1 as a possible D gene (5 bases). Germline CDR1 MNHEY, CDR2 SMNVEV (reference sequence). The CDR3 contains 12 residues. V was clipped by 6 bases and J by 9 bases, with 14 bases between them. The CDR3 region has the DNA TGTGCCAGCAGCCCCCAGGGTCCAAGCTACACCTTC. Encoded protein: CASSPQGPSYTF.

This clonotype was counted a few times. This chain uses TRBV30 with TRBJ2-6; D not resolved. The CDR3 is 19 amino acids. The germline gives CDR1 GTSNPN, CDR2 SVGIG (reference sequence). Trimming took off 7 bases at V and 0 bases at J, with 25 bases between the two ends. In DNA, the CDR3 is TGTGCCTCGGGTCGCCACCTCCAAATTTGGTACTCTGGGGCCAACGTCCTGACTTTC. Protein product: CASGRHLQIWYSGANVLTF.

The chain is built from TRBV10-3 and TRBJ2-1; D possibly corresponds to TRBD2 (5 bases). Germline CDR1 ENHRY, CDR2 SYGVKD. This CDR3 has 13 residues. Trimming shortened V by 4 bases and J by 6 bases, and 10 bases separated the two germline ends. The CDR3 DNA sequence: TGTGCCATCAGTGGGGGAGTTGGCAATGAGCAGTTCTTC. It yields the protein CAISGGVGNEQFF.